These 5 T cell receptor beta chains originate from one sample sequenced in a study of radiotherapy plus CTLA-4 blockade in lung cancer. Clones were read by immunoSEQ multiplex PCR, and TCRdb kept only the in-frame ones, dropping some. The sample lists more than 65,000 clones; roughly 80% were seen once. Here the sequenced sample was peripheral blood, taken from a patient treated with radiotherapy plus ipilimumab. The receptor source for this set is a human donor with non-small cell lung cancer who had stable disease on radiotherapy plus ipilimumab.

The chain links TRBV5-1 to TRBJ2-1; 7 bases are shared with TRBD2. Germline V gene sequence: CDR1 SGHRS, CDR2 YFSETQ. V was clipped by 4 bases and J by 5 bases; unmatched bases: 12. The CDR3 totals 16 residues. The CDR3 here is CASSQPTTSLDNEQFF. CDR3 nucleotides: TGCGCCAGCAGCCAACCTACGACTAGCCTAGACAATGAGCAGTTCTTC.

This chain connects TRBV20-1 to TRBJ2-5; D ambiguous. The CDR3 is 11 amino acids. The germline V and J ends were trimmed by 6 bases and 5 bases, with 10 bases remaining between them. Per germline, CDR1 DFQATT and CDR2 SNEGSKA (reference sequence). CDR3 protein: CSAQAQETQYF. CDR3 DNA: TGCAGTGCCCAAGCGCAGGAGACCCAGTACTTC.

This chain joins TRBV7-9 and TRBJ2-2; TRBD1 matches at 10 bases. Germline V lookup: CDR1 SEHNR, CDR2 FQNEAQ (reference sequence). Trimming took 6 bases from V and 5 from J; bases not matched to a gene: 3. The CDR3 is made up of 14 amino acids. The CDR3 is CASRVDRGTGELFF. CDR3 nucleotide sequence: TGTGCCAGCAGGGTGGACAGGGGGACCGGGGAGCTGTTTTTT.

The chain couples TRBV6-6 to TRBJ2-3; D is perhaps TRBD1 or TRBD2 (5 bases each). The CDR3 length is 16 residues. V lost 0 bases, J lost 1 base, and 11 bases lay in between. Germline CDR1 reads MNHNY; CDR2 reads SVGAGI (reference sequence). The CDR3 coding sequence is TGTGCCAGCAGTTACTCGGGGGTTGGCGGCACAGATACGCAGTATTTT. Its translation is CASSYSGVGGTDTQYF.

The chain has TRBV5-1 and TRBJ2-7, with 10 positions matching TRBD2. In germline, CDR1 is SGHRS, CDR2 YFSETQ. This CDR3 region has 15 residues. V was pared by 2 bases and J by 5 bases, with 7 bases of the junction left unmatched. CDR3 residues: CASSLSSGSTNEQYF. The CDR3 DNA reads TGCGCCAGCAGCTTATCTAGCGGGAGTACCAACGAGCAGTACTTC. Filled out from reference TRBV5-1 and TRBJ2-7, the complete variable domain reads KAGVTQTPRYLIKTRGQQVTLSCSPISGHRSVSWYQQTPGQGLQFLFEYFSETQRNKGNFPGRFSGRQFSNSRSEMNVSTLELGDSALYLCASSLSSGSTNEQYFGPGTRLTVT.